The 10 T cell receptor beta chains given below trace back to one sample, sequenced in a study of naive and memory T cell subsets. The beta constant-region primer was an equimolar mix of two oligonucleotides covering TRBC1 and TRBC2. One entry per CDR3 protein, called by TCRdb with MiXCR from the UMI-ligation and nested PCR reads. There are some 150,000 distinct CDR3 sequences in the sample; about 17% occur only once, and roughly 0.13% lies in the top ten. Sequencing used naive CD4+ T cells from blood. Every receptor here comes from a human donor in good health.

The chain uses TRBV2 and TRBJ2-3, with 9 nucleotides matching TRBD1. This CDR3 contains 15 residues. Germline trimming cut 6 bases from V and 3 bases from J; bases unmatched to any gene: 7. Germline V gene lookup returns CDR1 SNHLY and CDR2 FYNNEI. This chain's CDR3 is CASRKQGAATDTQYF. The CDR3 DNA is TGTGCCAGCAGGAAACAGGGGGCAGCTACAGATACGCAGTATTTT.

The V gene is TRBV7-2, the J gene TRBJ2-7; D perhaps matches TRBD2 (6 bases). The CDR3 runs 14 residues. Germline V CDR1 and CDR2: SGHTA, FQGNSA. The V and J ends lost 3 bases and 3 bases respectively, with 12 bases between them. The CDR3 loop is CASSLGGVVYEQYF. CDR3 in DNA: TGTGCCAGCAGCTTGGGCGGGGTGGTCTACGAGCAGTACTTC.

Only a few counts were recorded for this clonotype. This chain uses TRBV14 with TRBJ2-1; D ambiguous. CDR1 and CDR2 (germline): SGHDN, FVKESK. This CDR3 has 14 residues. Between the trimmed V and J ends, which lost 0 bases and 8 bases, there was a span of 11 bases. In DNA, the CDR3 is TGTGCCAGCAGCCAAGAAATCCGTGCCGATGAGCAGTTCTTC. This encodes CASSQEIRADEQFF.

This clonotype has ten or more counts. Here the CDR3 reads CASSQRGLAEAFF. The CDR3 nucleotides are TGTGCCAGCAGCCAGAGGGGGCTGGCTGAAGCTTTCTTT. V and J are TRBV14 and TRBJ1-1, with 7 nucleotides matching TRBD1. This CDR3 comprises 13 residues. CDR1 and CDR2 from the germline V gene are SGHDN and FVKESK. The V segment lost 3 bases and the J segment 6 bases; nucleotides outside the gene matches: 4.

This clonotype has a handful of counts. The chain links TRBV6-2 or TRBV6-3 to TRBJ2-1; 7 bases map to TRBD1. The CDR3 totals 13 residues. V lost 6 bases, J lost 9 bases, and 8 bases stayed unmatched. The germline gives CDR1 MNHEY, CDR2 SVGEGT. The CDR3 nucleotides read TGTGCCAGCAGACAGGGGACCTTCGGTGAGCAGTTCTTC. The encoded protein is CASRQGTFGEQFF.

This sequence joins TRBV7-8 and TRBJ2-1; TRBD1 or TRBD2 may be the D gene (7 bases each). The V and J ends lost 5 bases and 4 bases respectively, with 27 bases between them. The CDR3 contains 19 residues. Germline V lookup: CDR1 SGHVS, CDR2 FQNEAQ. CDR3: CASSPPTARGRGVYNEQFF. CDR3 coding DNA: TGTGCCAGCAGCCCCCCTACGGCCAGGGGGAGGGGGGTTTACAATGAGCAGTTCTTC.

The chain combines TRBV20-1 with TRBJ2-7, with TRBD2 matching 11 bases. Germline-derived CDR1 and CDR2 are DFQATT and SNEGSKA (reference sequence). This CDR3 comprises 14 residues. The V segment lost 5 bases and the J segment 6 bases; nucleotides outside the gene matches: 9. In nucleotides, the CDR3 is TGCAGTGCTCCTTCGACTAGCGGGAATACCGAGCAGTACTTC. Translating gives CSAPSTSGNTEQYF.

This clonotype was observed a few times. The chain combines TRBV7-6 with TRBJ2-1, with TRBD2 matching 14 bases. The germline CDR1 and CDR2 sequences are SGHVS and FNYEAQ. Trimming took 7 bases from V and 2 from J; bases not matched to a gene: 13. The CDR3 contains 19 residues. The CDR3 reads CASTPSGTSGSRTYNEQFF. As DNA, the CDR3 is TGTGCCAGCACCCCGAGTGGGACTAGCGGGAGTCGCACCTACAATGAGCAGTTCTTC.

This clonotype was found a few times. The CDR3 DNA is TGTGCCAGCAGCCCTGACGGGGGGGCGCAAGAAAAACTGTTTTTT. Amino acids: CASSPDGGAQEKLFF. The chain is built from TRBV5-4 and TRBJ1-4; TRBD1 might be the D (6 bases). Trimming took off 4 bases at V and 8 bases at J, with 18 bases between the two ends. CDR1 SGHNT and CDR2 YYREEE come from the germline V gene (reference sequence). The CDR3 is made up of 15 amino acids.

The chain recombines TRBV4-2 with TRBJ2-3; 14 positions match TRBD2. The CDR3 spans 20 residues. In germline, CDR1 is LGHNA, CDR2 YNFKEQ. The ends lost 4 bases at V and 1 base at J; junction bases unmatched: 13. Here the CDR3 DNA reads TGTGCCAGCAGCCTCAGCACGGGACTAGCGGGAGAGTGGGGCACAGATACGCAGTATTTT. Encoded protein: CASSLSTGLAGEWGTDTQYF.